At least ten counts were recorded for the clone carrying this T cell receptor (beta chain). The antigen is unknown. Time point of the sample: sample taken at primary tumor resection. The data were taken from a study of spatial heterogeneity in lung cancer. Study-level results: The number of expanded tumor alpha and beta chains correlated with mutation number.

TCRdb itself ran the 5' RACE reads through MiXCR, one entry per CDR3 protein. The sample has about 20,000 distinct CDR3 sequences, approximately 16% seen once. CDR1 is MDHEN, CDR2 SYDVKM, per germline. V shed 5 bases, J shed 9 bases, and the junction held 7 bases outside the gene matches. This CDR3 region has 14 residues. The chain recombines TRBV28 with TRBJ2-1, with TRBD2 identical over 10 bases. The sequencing used lung tumor tissue, collected at surgery. The clonotype originates from a female donor with early-stage non-small cell lung cancer. The CDR3 region is CASSTGTSVFEQFF. CDR3 DNA: TGTGCCAGCAGTACTGGGACTAGCGTCTTTGAGCAGTTCTTC.